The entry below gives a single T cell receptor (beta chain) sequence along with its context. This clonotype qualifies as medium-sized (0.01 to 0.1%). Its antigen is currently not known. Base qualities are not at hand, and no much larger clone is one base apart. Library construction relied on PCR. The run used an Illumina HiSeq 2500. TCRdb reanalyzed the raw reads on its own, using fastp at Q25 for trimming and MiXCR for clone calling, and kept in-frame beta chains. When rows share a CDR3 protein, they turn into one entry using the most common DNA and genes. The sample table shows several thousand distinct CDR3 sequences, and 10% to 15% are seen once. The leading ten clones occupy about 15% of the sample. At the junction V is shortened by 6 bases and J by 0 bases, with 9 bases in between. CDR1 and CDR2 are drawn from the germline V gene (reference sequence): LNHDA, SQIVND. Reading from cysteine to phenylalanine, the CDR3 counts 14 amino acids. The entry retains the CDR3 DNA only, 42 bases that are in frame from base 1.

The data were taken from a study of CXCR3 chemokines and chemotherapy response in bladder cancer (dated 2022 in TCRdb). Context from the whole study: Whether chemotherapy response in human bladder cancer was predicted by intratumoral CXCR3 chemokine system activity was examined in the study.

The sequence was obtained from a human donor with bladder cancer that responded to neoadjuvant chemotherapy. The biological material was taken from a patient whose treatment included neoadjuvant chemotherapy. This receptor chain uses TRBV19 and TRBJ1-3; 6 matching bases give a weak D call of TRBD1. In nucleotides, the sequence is TGTGCCAGTAGCTTGACAGGCTCTGGAAACACCATATATTTT. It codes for CASSLTGSGNTIYF.